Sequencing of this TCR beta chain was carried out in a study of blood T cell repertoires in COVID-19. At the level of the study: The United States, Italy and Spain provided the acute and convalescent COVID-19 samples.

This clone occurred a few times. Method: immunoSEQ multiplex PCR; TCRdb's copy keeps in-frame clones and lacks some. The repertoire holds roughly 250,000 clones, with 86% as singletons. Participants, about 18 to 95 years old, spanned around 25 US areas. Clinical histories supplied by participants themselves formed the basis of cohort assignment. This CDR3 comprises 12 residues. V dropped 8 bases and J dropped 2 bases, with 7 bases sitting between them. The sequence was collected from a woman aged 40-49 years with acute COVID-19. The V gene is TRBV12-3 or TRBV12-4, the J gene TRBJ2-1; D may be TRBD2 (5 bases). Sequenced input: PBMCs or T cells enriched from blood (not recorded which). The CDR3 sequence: CASGSTYNEQFF. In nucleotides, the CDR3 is TGTGCCAGCGGGAGCACCTACAATGAGCAGTTCTTC.